Below are 16 T cell receptor beta chains sequenced from a single sample in a study of blood T cell repertoires in COVID-19. This table comes from immunoSEQ multiplex PCR, and its TCRdb copy is limited to in-frame clones, with some not included. The sample comprises around 160,000 clones, over 75% of which are singletons, and roughly 1.2% rests with the top ten. Input material: PBMCs or T cells enriched from blood (not recorded which). Receptor source: a woman aged 25 to 39 with acute COVID-19.

The chain links TRBV19 to TRBJ1-4; 7 nucleotides match TRBD1. Trimming took 6 bases from V and 8 from J; bases not matched to a gene: 6. CDR3 length: 13 amino acids. CDR1 and CDR2 from the germline V gene are LNHDA and SQIVND (reference sequence). The CDR3 reads CASRTGSSEKLFF. CDR3 bases: TGTGCCAGTAGGACAGGGAGTAGCGAAAAACTGTTTTTT.

V is TRBV5-8 and J is TRBJ1-5, with D perhaps TRBD1 (6 bases). V shed 3 bases and J shed 3 bases, with 10 bases lying between them. CDR3 length: 14 amino acids. CDR1 is SGHTS and CDR2 is YDEGEE in the germline V gene. The CDR3 bases are TGTGCCAGCAGCTCACCAGGGGCCAATCAGCCCCAGCATTTT. This codes for CASSSPGANQPQHF.

The chain employs TRBV11-2 and TRBJ2-7, with 7 bases aligning to TRBD2. Germline values: CDR1 SGHAT, CDR2 FQNNGV. The CDR3 covers 15 residues. V gave up 0 bases and J gave up 3 bases; unmatched junction bases: 5. Written as DNA, the CDR3 is TGTGCCAGCAGCTTAGATCTTGGCGGGAGCTACGAGCAGTACTTC. Residues: CASSLDLGGSYEQYF.

V usage is TRBV7-6 and J usage is TRBJ1-1; 7 bases align to TRBD1. The CDR3 consists of 15 residues. The germline V gene has CDR1 SGHVS and CDR2 FNYEAQ. After removal of 5 bases from V and 3 bases from J, the junction contained 9 bases not matched to a gene. The CDR3 DNA follows: TGTGCCAGCAGCCCGAGGCAGGGGGTGGACACTGAAGCTTTCTTT. Translating gives CASSPRQGVDTEAFF.

Note on this clone: One end of the junction does not line up with germline, which may come from a read error. The chain carries TRBV4-2 and TRBJ1-1; D call uncertain. Per the germline V gene, CDR1 is LGHNA and CDR2 is YNFKEQ. The CDR3 is 14 residues long. CDR3 protein: CASSQTAGNPEAFF. The CDR3 region has the DNA TGTGCCAGCAGCCAAACTGCGGGGAACCCTGAAGCTTTCTTT.

This sequence joins TRBV9 and TRBJ1-6; D is unresolved. The V end was cut by 4 bases, the J end by 0 bases, with 17 bases between. Germline CDR1 and CDR2: SGDLS and YYNGEE. There are 18 residues in the CDR3. The CDR3 region is CASSLSAGESSYNSPLHF. CDR3 nucleotides: TGTGCCAGCAGCCTCAGCGCCGGGGAAAGCTCCTATAATTCACCCCTCCACTTT. Variable domain in full (rest from reference TRBV9 and TRBJ1-6): DSGVTQTPKHLITATGQRVTLRCSPRSGDLSVYWYQQSLDQGLQFLIQYYNGEERAKGNILERFSAQQFPDLHSELNLSSLELGDSALYFCASSLSAGESSYNSPLHFGNGTRLTVT.

This chain connects TRBV5-1 to TRBJ2-1; 15 bases are a match to TRBD2. The junction had 6 bases not matched to a gene; V was cut back by 0 bases and J by 8 bases. The V gene's germline CDR1 is SGHRS and CDR2 YFSETQ. The CDR3 extends over 17 amino acids. The CDR3 region has the DNA TGCGCCAGCAGCTTGGGCCTCGGACTAGCGGGAGGGGATGAGCAGTTCTTC. The encoded protein is CASSLGLGLAGGDEQFF.

The genes are TRBV7-2 and TRBJ2-1; 14 bases match TRBD2. Germline-derived CDR1 and CDR2 are SGHTA and FQGNSA. The CDR3 is made up of 14 amino acids. J lost 9 bases, V lost 5 bases, and 3 bases had no gene match. The CDR3: CASSTGLAGVEQFF. DNA of the CDR3: TGTGCCAGCAGCACGGGACTAGCGGGAGTTGAGCAGTTCTTC.

V gene TRBV18 combines with J gene TRBJ2-7; TRBD1 aligns across 7 bases. CDR3 length: 15 residues. The germline CDR1 and CDR2 sequences are KGHSH and LQKENI. J lost 5 bases, V lost 5 bases, and 12 bases had no gene match. In DNA form, the CDR3 reads TGTGCCAGCTCAGTCTTAACAGGGGTCGCAGACGAGCAGTACTTC. Encoded protein: CASSVLTGVADEQYF.

This clone has just one count. The chain combines TRBV10-1 with TRBJ2-7; D may be TRBD1 (6 bases). The CDR3 is made up of 15 amino acids. Germline lookup yields CDR1 WNHNN and CDR2 SYGVQD (reference sequence). V gave up 8 bases and J gave up 2 bases, with 19 bases separating them. The CDR3: CASATPGHETYEQYF. The CDR3 DNA reads as TGCGCCAGCGCTACTCCGGGACACGAAACCTACGAGCAGTACTTC.

The rearrangement joins TRBV2 to TRBJ2-5; 12 bases align to TRBD2. Germline V lookup: CDR1 SNHLY, CDR2 FYNNEI. This CDR3 region has 15 residues. V lost 4 bases and J lost 7; bases outside the gene matches: 7. The CDR3 reads CASSAQTSGSGTQYF. As DNA, the CDR3 is TGTGCCAGCAGTGCGCAGACTAGCGGGAGCGGGACCCAGTACTTC.

The chain joins TRBV5-1 to TRBJ2-7; TRBD1 matches 9 bases. The J segment lost 5 bases and the V segment lost 3 bases, leaving 9 bases of the junction unmatched. CDR3 length: 15 residues. Per the germline V gene, CDR1 is SGHRS and CDR2 is YFSETQ. The CDR3 spells CASSSVGQGVHEQYF. CDR3 DNA sequence: TGCGCCAGCAGCTCGGTGGGACAGGGTGTCCACGAGCAGTACTTC.

The genes are TRBV12-5 and TRBJ1-2, with D possibly matching TRBD1 (6 bases). The germline V gene has CDR1 LGHNT and CDR2 FRNRAP. The CDR3 is 14 amino acids. V lost 7 bases and J 7 bases, leaving 19 bases between the germline ends. The CDR3 loop reads CASATDPGARGYTF. The DNA for the CDR3 is TGTGCTAGTGCCACGGATCCAGGGGCGCGTGGCTACACCTTC.

The V call is TRBV7-9, the J call TRBJ1-4, with 7 positions matching TRBD1. This CDR3 contains 17 residues. The V segment lost 5 bases and the J segment 0 bases; nucleotides outside the gene matches: 9. CDR1 and CDR2 from the germline V gene are SEHNR and FQNEAQ (reference sequence). The chain's CDR3 is CASSPTDRTATNEKLFF. As DNA, the CDR3 is TGTGCCAGCAGCCCGACGGACAGGACCGCAACTAATGAAAAACTGTTTTTT.

The genes are TRBV5-1 and TRBJ1-2, with D perhaps TRBD1 (6 bases). The CDR3 totals 14 residues. The germline V and J ends were trimmed by 2 bases and 2 bases, with 10 bases remaining between them. Germline loops: CDR1 SGHRS, CDR2 YFSETQ. DNA of the CDR3: TGCGCCAGCAGCTTCTCAGGGGAGAACTATGGCTACACCTTC. It specifies CASSFSGENYGYTF.

V and J are TRBV12-3 or TRBV12-4 and TRBJ1-2; 8 nucleotides line up with TRBD1. The length of the CDR3 is 13 residues. V shed 5 bases, J shed 4 bases, and the junction held 3 bases outside the gene matches. This CDR3 is CASSNRGVYGYTF. In DNA form, the CDR3 reads TGTGCCAGCAGTAACAGGGGGGTCTATGGCTACACCTTC.